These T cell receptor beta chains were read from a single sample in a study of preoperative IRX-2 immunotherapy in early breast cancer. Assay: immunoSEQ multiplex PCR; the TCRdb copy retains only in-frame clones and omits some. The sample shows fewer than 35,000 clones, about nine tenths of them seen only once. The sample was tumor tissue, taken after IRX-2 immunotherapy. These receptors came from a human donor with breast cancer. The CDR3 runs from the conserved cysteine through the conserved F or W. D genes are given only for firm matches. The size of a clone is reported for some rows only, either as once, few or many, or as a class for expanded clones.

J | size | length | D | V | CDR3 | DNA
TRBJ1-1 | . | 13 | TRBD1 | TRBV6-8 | CASKPTGRSEAFF | TGTGCCAGCAAGCCGACAGGGCGGTCTGAAGCTTTCTTT
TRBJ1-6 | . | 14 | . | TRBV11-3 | CASSLGAPSSPLHF | TGTGCCAGCAGCTTGGGGGCTCCAAGCTCACCCCTCCACTTT
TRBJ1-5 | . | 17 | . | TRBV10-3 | CAISETARGTPGQPQHF | TGTGCCATCAGTGAGACCGCTCGGGGTACCCCTGGCCAGCCCCAGCATTTT
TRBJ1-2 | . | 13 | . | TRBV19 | CASSPNGGTGYTF | TGTGCCAGTAGTCCCAACGGGGGGACTGGCTACACCTTC
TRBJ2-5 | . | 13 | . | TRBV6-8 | CAIRDWQQETQYF | TGTGCCATCAGGGACTGGCAACAAGAGACCCAGTACTTC
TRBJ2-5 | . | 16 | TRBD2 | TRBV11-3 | CASSLYLAGLRETQYF | TGTGCCAGCAGCTTGTATCTAGCGGGATTGAGGGAGACCCAGTACTTC
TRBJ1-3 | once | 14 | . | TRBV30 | CAWSPRGSGNTIYF | TGTGCCTGGAGCCCGAGGGGTTCCGGAAACACCATATATTTT
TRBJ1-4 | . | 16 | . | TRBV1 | CASSQDRDSLNEKLFF | TGCGCCAGCAGCCAGGACCGGGACAGCCTGAATGAAAAACTGTTTTTT
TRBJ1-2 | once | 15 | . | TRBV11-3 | CASSLKDSANYGYTF | TGTGCCAGCAGCTTAAAGGACAGCGCTAACTATGGCTACACCTTC
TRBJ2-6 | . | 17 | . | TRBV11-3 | CASSQAPQGRGANVLTF | TGTGCCAGCAGCCAAGCCCCCCAGGGTCGTGGGGCCAACGTCCTGACTTTC
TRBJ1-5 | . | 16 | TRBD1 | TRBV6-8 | CASSPVDRGRNQPQHF | TGTGCCAGCAGCCCTGTCGACAGGGGAAGGAATCAGCCCCAGCATTTT
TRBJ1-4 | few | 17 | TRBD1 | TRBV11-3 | CASSPNRGPSTNEKLFF | TGTGCCAGCAGCCCCAACAGGGGTCCCTCAACTAATGAAAAACTGTTTTTT
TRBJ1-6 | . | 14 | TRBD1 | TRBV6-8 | CASSSQGYNSPLHF | TGTGCCAGCAGTTCACAGGGGTATAATTCACCCCTCCACTTT
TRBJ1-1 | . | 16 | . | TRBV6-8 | CASSYGLGSGLTEAFF | TGTGCCAGCAGTTACGGCCTAGGGTCCGGGCTGACTGAAGCTTTCTTT
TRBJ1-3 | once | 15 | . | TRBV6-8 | CASSRQARAGNTIYF | TGTGCCAGCAGTCGCCAGGCCAGGGCCGGAAACACCATATATTTT
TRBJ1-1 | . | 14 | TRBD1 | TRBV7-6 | CASSFSDRDTEAFF | TGTGCCAGCAGCTTTTCTGACAGGGACACTGAAGCTTTCTTT
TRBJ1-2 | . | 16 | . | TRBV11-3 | CASSLPRGRLNYGYTF | TGTGCCAGCAGTTTGCCCCGCGGACGGCTGAACTATGGCTACACCTTC
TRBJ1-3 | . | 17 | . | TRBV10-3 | CAISESHGGGSGNTIYF | TGTGCCATCAGTGAGTCACACGGGGGGGGCTCTGGAAACACCATATATTTT
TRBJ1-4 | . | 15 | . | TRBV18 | CASSPYPQSYEKLFF | TGTGCCAGCTCGCCTTACCCGCAGTCCTATGAAAAACTGTTTTTT
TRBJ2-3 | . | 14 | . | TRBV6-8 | CASSPGLKGDTQYF | TGTGCCAGCAGTCCGGGTTTGAAGGGGGATACGCAGTATTTT
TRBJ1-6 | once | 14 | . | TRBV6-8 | CASSYTKNNSPLHF | TGTGCCAGCAGTTACACAAAAAATAATTCACCCCTCCACTTT
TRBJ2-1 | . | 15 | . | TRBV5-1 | CASSSTGSPNNEQFF | TGCGCCAGCAGCTCAACAGGGAGCCCTAACAATGAGCAGTTCTTC
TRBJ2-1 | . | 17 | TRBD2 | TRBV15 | CATSISGTSGGLGEQFF | TGTGCCACCAGCATCTCTGGGACTAGCGGGGGACTCGGTGAGCAGTTCTTC
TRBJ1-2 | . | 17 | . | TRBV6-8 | CASSSGLNQGEVYGYTF | TGTGCCAGCAGTTCGGGACTCAACCAAGGGGAGGTCTATGGCTACACCTTC
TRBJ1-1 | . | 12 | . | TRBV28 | CASSPQGFKAFF | TGTGCCAGCAGTCCCCAGGGTTTTAAAGCTTTCTTT
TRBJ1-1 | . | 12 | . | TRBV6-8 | CASRVGNTEAFF | TGTGCCAGCAGAGTGGGGAACACTGAAGCTTTCTTT
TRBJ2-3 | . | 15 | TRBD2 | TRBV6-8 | CASSDTSGGADTQYF | TGTGCCAGCAGTGACACTAGCGGGGGGGCAGATACGCAGTATTTT
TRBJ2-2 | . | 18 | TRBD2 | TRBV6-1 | CASSEVGSGGASTGELFF | TGTGCCAGCAGTGAAGTTGGTAGCGGGGGGGCCAGCACCGGGGAGCTGTTTTTT
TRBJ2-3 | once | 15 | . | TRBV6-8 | CASSYKGLGTDTQYF | TGTGCCAGCAGTTACAAGGGTCTTGGCACAGATACGCAGTATTTT
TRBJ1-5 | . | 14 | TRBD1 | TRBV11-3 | CASSLTGPNQPQHF | TGTGCCAGCAGCTTGACAGGGCCCAATCAGCCCCAGCATTTT
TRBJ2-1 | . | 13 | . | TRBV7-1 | CASRRDRYNEQFF | TGTGCCAGCAGGCGGGACAGATACAATGAGCAGTTCTTC
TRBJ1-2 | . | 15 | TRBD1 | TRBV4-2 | CASSSGQGAFYGYTF | TGTGCCAGCAGCTCCGGACAGGGGGCTTTCTATGGCTACACCTTC
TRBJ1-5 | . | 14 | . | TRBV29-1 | CSVTTGYSNQPQHF | TGCAGCGTAACTACAGGTTACAGCAATCAGCCCCAGCATTTT
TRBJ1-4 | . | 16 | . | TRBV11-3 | CASSQVGGAANEKLFF | TGTGCCAGCAGCCAAGTTGGGGGGGCTGCTAATGAAAAACTGTTTTTT
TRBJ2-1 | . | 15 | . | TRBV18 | CASSPPGGLYNEQFF | TGTGCCAGCTCACCACCCGGGGGGCTCTACAATGAGCAGTTCTTC
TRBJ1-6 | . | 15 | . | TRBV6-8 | CASRGDLGNNSPLHF | TGTGCCAGCAGGGGGGACTTGGGTAATAATTCACCCCTCCACTTT
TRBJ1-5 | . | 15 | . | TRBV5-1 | CASSLAGGSGQPQHF | TGCGCCAGCAGCTTGGCCGGAGGTTCAGGTCAGCCCCAGCATTTT
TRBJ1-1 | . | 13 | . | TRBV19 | CASSMLENTEAFF | TGTGCCAGTAGTATGCTGGAGAACACTGAAGCTTTCTTT
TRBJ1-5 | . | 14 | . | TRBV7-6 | CASSPDSTRMAQHF | TGTGCCAGCAGCCCAGACAGTACGCGAATGGCCCAGCATTTT
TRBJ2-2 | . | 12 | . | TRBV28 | CASSLRTGELFF | TGTGCCAGCAGTTTACGCACCGGGGAGCTGTTTTTT
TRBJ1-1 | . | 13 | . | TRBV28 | CASSTQTPTEAFF | TGTGCCAGCAGCACCCAGACACCCACTGAAGCTTTCTTT
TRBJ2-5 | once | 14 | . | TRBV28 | CASSSGQSGETQYF | TGTGCCAGCTCCTCCGGGCAGTCGGGTGAGACCCAGTACTTC
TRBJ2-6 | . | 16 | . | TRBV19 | CASSTTRSSGANVLTF | TGTGCCAGTAGTACCACACGAAGCTCTGGGGCCAACGTCCTGACTTTC
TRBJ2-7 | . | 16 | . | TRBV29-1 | CSVEATGASGGYEQYF | TGCAGCGTTGAAGCGACAGGAGCGTCAGGTGGGTACGAGCAGTACTTC
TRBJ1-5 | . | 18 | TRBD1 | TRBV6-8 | CASIPRTGAVLSNQPQHF | TGTGCCAGCATACCCAGGACAGGGGCAGTTCTTAGCAATCAGCCCCAGCATTTT
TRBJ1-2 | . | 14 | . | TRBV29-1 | CSAGRDRSNYGYTF | TGCAGCGCCGGACGAGACAGGAGCAATTATGGCTACACCTTC
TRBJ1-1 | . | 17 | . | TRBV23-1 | CASSFGGRQKKNTEAFF | TGCGCCAGCAGCTTTGGGGGTCGACAGAAAAAGAACACTGAAGCTTTCTTT
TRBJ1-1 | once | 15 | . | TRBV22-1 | CASRMHRAVDTEAFF | TGTGCCAGCAGGATGCACAGGGCGGTGGACACTGAAGCTTTCTTT
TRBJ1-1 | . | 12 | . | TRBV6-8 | CAISALGDEAFF | TGTGCCATCAGTGCTTTAGGGGATGAAGCTTTCTTT
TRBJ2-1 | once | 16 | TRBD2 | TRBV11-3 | CASSPVAGSSYNEQFF | TGTGCCAGCAGCCCCGTAGCGGGGAGCTCCTACAATGAGCAGTTCTTC
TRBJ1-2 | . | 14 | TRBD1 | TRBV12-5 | CASKPPGTGAGYTF | TGTGCCAGCAAACCGCCTGGGACAGGGGCTGGCTACACCTTC
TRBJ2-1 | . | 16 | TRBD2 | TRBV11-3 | CASSLGLAGGPVGQFF | TGTGCCAGCAGCCTAGGACTAGCGGGGGGCCCAGTGGGGCAGTTCTTC
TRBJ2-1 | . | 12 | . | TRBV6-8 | CASTWGSNEQFF | TGTGCCAGCACATGGGGAAGCAATGAGCAGTTCTTC
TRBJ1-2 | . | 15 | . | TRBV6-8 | CASSYSTTGSYGYTF | TGTGCCAGCAGTTACTCGACGACAGGTTCATATGGCTACACCTTC